The 10 T cell receptor beta chains presented below share a single source sample, sequenced in a study of blood T cells in healthy people across ages. A second PCR, run for about 6 to 11 cycles, used a sample-barcoded 5' primer plus a J-beta primer mix. MiXCR, run by TCRdb on the 5' RACE reads, gives a single entry per CDR3 protein. The sample holds about 780,000 distinct CDR3 sequences, 35% to 50% seen once. The sample was blood. The receptor source for this set is an older man in good health.

This chain joins TRBV7-2 and TRBJ1-5; 7 bases fit TRBD1. This CDR3 contains 13 residues. Germline loops: CDR1 SGHTA, CDR2 FQGNSA. The V gene end was trimmed by 5 bases and the J gene end by 4 bases; junction bases not matched to a gene: 2. CDR3 residues: CASSQGQNQPQHF. The CDR3 nucleotides are TGTGCCAGCAGCCAGGGACAGAATCAGCCCCAGCATTTT.

This clonotype was detected a few times. The chain links TRBV5-1 to TRBJ2-7; maybe TRBD2 (6 bases). The V end was cut by 7 bases, the J end by 7 bases, with 21 bases between. CDR1 SGHRS and CDR2 YFSETQ come from the germline V gene. This CDR3 is 14 amino acids long. DNA for the CDR3: TGCGCCAGCGGCGAGGGGACTTTCCCTCCGGAGCAGTACTTC. It specifies CASGEGTFPPEQYF.

A word on this clonotype: Since a much larger clone is just one base distant, this may be a read error. The V and J genes are TRBV7-2 and TRBJ2-7; D ambiguous. Trimming removed 8 bases from V and 4 bases from J, with 18 bases in between. CDR1 SGHTA and CDR2 FQGNSA come from the germline V gene. The CDR3 is made up of 14 amino acids. The CDR3 sequence is CASGKDDIGYEQYF. In DNA, the CDR3 is TGTGCCAGCGGCAAAGACGATATCGGGTACGAGCAGTACTTC.

In its sample, this clonotype was seen many times. This chain links TRBV24-1 with TRBJ2-3, with a possible D match to TRBD1 (5 bases). Trimming left V 7 bases short and J 2 bases short, with 9 bases between. This CDR3 contains 13 residues. Looked up from germline, CDR1 is KGHDR and CDR2 is SFDVKD. The CDR3 bases are TGTGCCACCAGCACAGGAACCACAGATACGCAGTATTTT. The encoded protein is CATSTGTTDTQYF.

The chain joins TRBV20-1 to TRBJ2-5; 13 nucleotides align to TRBD2. The CDR3 totals 15 residues. V was pared by 6 bases and J by 2 bases, with 6 bases of the junction left unmatched. Germline-derived CDR1 and CDR2 are DFQATT and SNEGSKA (reference sequence). The DNA of the CDR3 is TGCAGTGCAGGACTAGCGGGAGTATCGCAAGAGACCCAGTACTTC. Residues: CSAGLAGVSQETQYF.

V usage is TRBV6-2 or TRBV6-3 and J usage is TRBJ2-5; a weak D match, TRBD1 (5 bases). V was cut by 4 bases and J by 5 bases, with 20 bases left in between. Germline V gives CDR1 MNHEY, CDR2 SVGEGT. This CDR3 contains 16 residues. The DNA of the CDR3 is TGTGCCAGCAGTTCGGTTAAGGGGCCCGGATGGGAGACCCAGTACTTC. Residues: CASSSVKGPGWETQYF.

This chain connects TRBV27 to TRBJ2-5, with D perhaps matching TRBD2 (5 bases). The DNA end favors TRBJ2-7, so the J call may be wrong. Per the germline V gene, CDR1 is MNHEY and CDR2 is SMNVEV (reference sequence). This CDR3 region has 13 residues. CDR3 in DNA: TGTGCCGTCAGTTCGGGATGGGCCTACGAGCAGTACTTC. Amino acid sequence: CAVSSGWAYEQYF.

This clonotype has ten or more counts. The chain is built from TRBV7-2 and TRBJ1-1; D uncertain. The CDR3 contains 13 residues. V lost 2 bases and J lost 4, with 8 bases in between. Germline loops: CDR1 SGHTA, CDR2 FQGNSA. CDR3: CASSLSLGTEAFF. The CDR3, as DNA: TGTGCCAGCAGCTTAAGTCTCGGCACTGAAGCTTTCTTT.

The chain carries TRBV7-9 and TRBJ2-5, with D maybe TRBD2 (5 bases). Germline assignment: CDR1 SEHNR and CDR2 FQNEAQ (reference sequence). The length of the CDR3 is 15 residues. V lost 5 bases and J 5 bases, leaving 18 bases between the germline ends. The CDR3 loop is CASSPNTTPGETQYF. Written as DNA, the CDR3 is TGTGCCAGCAGCCCAAACACAACGCCGGGGGAGACCCAGTACTTC.

The chain is built from TRBV9 and TRBJ2-5; 8 bases line up with TRBD2. The J call may be wrong; the DNA end is better matched by TRBJ2-7. CDR1 is SGDLS and CDR2 is YYNGEE in the germline V gene. The CDR3 runs 17 residues. In DNA, the CDR3 is TGTGCCAGCAGCGTAGGTGTGACGGGACTAGAGTCCGTCGAGCAGTACTTC. This encodes CASSVGVTGLESVEQYF.